Listed here are 19 T cell receptor beta chains from one sample, sequenced in a study of blood T cell repertoires in COVID-19. Here immunoSEQ multiplex PCR was the method, and the copy in TCRdb shows in-frame clones only, minus some. This sample has some 190,000 clones; roughly four fifths occur once, and the top ten carry 12%. Sequencing input: peripheral blood. These receptors came from a woman aged 50 to 60 with acute or convalescent COVID-19.

V is TRBV9 and J is TRBJ2-1; 7 bases match TRBD2. Germline V gene sequence: CDR1 SGDLS, CDR2 YYNGEE. The V gene end was trimmed by 4 bases and the J gene end by 7 bases; junction bases not matched to a gene: 11. CDR3 length equals 15 residues. CDR3 nucleotide sequence: TGTGCCAGCAGCCCCCAAGGGCGGGAGCGAAATGAGCAGTTCTTC. Protein sequence: CASSPQGRERNEQFF.

The V and J genes are TRBV18 and TRBJ2-7; TRBD1 matches 8 bases. Germline CDR1 is KGHSH and CDR2 is LQKENI. Trimming removed 3 bases from V and 2 bases from J; junction bases left unmatched: 3. The CDR3 is made up of 14 amino acids. CDR3 nucleotide sequence: TGTGCCAGCTCACCGACAGGGGCGGCCTACGAGCAGTACTTC. This codes for CASSPTGAAYEQYF.

The chain combines TRBV4-1 with TRBJ1-2; D gene unclear. CDR3 length: 15 amino acids. Per germline, CDR1 MGHRA and CDR2 YSYEKL. V dropped 1 base and J dropped 4 bases, with 13 bases sitting between them. The CDR3 DNA is TGCGCCAGCAGCCAAGGCACCGAGGTATCCTATGGCTACACCTTC. Its protein is CASSQGTEVSYGYTF.

The rearrangement links TRBV25-1 to TRBJ2-2; 11 bases map to TRBD2. With 4 bases clipped from V and 2 bases from J, the junction kept 3 bases outside the gene matches. In germline, CDR1 is MGHDK, CDR2 SYGVNS. The CDR3 extends over 16 amino acids. The CDR3 region is CASSGGLAVNTGELFF. CDR3 DNA sequence: TGTGCCAGCAGTGGGGGACTAGCGGTAAACACCGGGGAGCTGTTTTTT. Combining the CDR3 with reference TRBV25-1 and TRBJ2-2 gives the whole variable domain EADIYQTPRYLVIGTGKKITLECSQTMGHDKMYWYQQDPGMELHLIHYSYGVNSTEKGDLSSESTVSRIRTEHFPLTLESARPSHTSQYLCASSGGLAVNTGELFFGEGSRLTVL.

This clone appeared a few times. CDR3 DNA: TGTGCCAGCAGCTTTGAGGGCGGCGGTCAGCCCCAGCATTTT. This codes for CASSFEGGGQPQHF. The chain is built from TRBV7-2 and TRBJ1-5, with D uncertain. Germline CDR1 and CDR2: SGHTA and FQGNSA. The CDR3 contains 14 residues. Trimming shortened V by 3 bases and J by 6 bases, and 12 bases separated the two germline ends.

The V call is TRBV12-5, the J call TRBJ1-1, with 7 bases that match TRBD1. CDR1 is LGHNT, CDR2 FRNRAP, per germline. Losses at the gene ends were 3 bases for V and 5 bases for J; bases not matched to a gene: 9. The CDR3 runs to 15 residues. CDR3 bases: TGTGCTAGTGGTTTTACATCAGGGGGTTATACTGAAGCTTTCTTT. Translation gives CASGFTSGGYTEAFF.

V and J are TRBV5-1 and TRBJ2-7; 10 bases line up with TRBD1. Germline CDR1 and CDR2: SGHRS and YFSETQ. V trimming: 7 bases; J trimming: 6 bases; junction bases outside the gene matches: 7. The CDR3 covers 13 residues. CDR3 nucleotides: TGCGCCAGCCGACCGGGACAGGGGTCCGAGCAGTACTTC. Protein sequence: CASRPGQGSEQYF.

The genes are TRBV7-2 and TRBJ1-2; D is perhaps TRBD1 (5 bases). V lost 7 bases to trimming and J lost 1 base, with 16 bases between them. The germline gives CDR1 SGHTA, CDR2 FQGNSA. This CDR3 spans 15 amino acids. The CDR3 sequence is CASTLETAINYGYTF. In DNA, the CDR3 is TGTGCCAGCACCCTCGAGACAGCCATTAACTATGGCTACACCTTC.

The chain recombines TRBV2 with TRBJ1-5; tentative D call: TRBD1 (5 bases). Trimming left V 1 base short and J 3 bases short, with 10 bases between. The germline CDR1 and CDR2 sequences are SNHLY and FYNNEI. The CDR3 contains 15 residues. The CDR3 loop is CASSEDRSNNQPQHF. The DNA for the CDR3 is TGTGCCAGCAGTGAAGACAGGTCCAACAATCAGCCCCAGCATTTT.

The genes are TRBV27 and TRBJ1-2, with TRBD1 matching 8 bases. There are 15 residues in the CDR3. Trimming cost V 4 bases and J 6 bases; bases outside gene matches: 10. Germline V CDR1 and CDR2: MNHEY, SMNVEV (reference sequence). In DNA, the CDR3 is TGTGCCAGCAGTTCAAGACAGGGGAGTCGGGATGGCTACACCTTC. This sequence encodes CASSSRQGSRDGYTF.

This rearrangement joins TRBV6-2 or TRBV6-3 to TRBJ1-2; D is perhaps TRBD1 (5 bases). The CDR3 runs 15 residues. V was cut by 4 bases and J by 8 bases, with 20 bases left in between. The germline gives CDR1 MNHEY, CDR2 SVGEGT. The CDR3 DNA reads TGTGCCAGCAGTTCCAGCGCCCGGGGGTCCGGGGGCTACACCTTC. Its protein product is CASSSSARGSGGYTF.

In its sample, this clone was seen a few times. The J gene is TRBJ2-7, the V gene TRBV28; unclear D gene. The germline V gene encodes CDR1 MDHEN and CDR2 SYDVKM. This CDR3 has 14 amino acids. V gave up 2 bases and J gave up 0 bases, with 8 bases separating them. The CDR3 coding sequence is TGTGCCAGCAGTTTAACACCAGACTCCTACGAGCAGTACTTC. This translates into CASSLTPDSYEQYF. The whole variable domain, remainder taken from reference TRBV28 and TRBJ2-7, is DVKVTQSSRYLVKRTGEKVFLECVQDMDHENMFWYRQDPGLGLRLIYFSYDVKMKEKGDIPEGYSVSREKKERFSLILESASTNQTSMYLCASSLTPDSYEQYFGPGTRLTVT.

This chain uses TRBV14 with TRBJ2-7; 9 bases match TRBD2. The germline gives CDR1 SGHDN, CDR2 FVKESK. The length of the CDR3 is 16 residues. Trimming removed 3 bases from V and 2 bases from J; junction bases left unmatched: 8. The CDR3 sequence is CASSQRLADYTYEQYF. The CDR3 region has the DNA TGTGCCAGCAGCCAGCGACTAGCGGATTACACCTACGAGCAGTACTTC.

This sequence joins TRBV29-1 and TRBJ1-2; D remains ambiguous. Trimming pared 4 bases from V and 1 base from J, leaving 4 bases between. Germline-derived CDR1 and CDR2 are SQVTM and ANQGSEA. The CDR3 sequence is 11 residues long. The CDR3 loop is CSVGGNYGYTF. In nucleotides, the CDR3 is TGCAGCGTTGGAGGTAACTATGGCTACACCTTC. The complete variable domain, with remaining parts taken from reference TRBV29-1 and TRBJ1-2, reads SAVISQKPSRDICQRGTSLTIQCQVDSQVTMMFWYRQQPGQSLTLIATANQGSEATYESGFVIDKFPISRPNLTFSTLTVSNMSPEDSSIYLCSVGGNYGYTFGSGTRLTVV.

The chain carries TRBV5-1 and TRBJ2-3, with TRBD2 matching 9 bases. Germline CDR1 and CDR2: SGHRS and YFSETQ. V dropped 4 bases and J dropped 5; count of bases not matched to a gene: 11. The CDR3 has 16 residues. The CDR3 DNA reads TGCGCCAGCAGCCAGGGACTAGCAAGAAGGTTAGATACGCAGTATTTT. Translation: CASSQGLARRLDTQYF. The variable domain in full, with the rest retrieved from reference TRBV5-1 and TRBJ2-3, is KAGVTQTPRYLIKTRGQQVTLSCSPISGHRSVSWYQQTPGQGLQFLFEYFSETQRNKGNFPGRFSGRQFSNSRSEMNVSTLELGDSALYLCASSQGLARRLDTQYFGPGTRLTVL.

The V gene is TRBV5-1, the J gene TRBJ1-1; D not certain. The V end lost 4 bases, the J end lost 1 base, and 8 bases lay between the germline ends. This CDR3 is 13 amino acids long. The V gene's germline CDR1 is SGHRS and CDR2 YFSETQ. In DNA form, the CDR3 reads TGCGCCAGCAGCCTTACACCGAACACTGAAGCTTTCTTT. Translated, it gives CASSLTPNTEAFF.

The V gene is TRBV21-1, the J gene TRBJ1-6; the DNA was not used to check the table's D call, TRBD1. TRBV21-1 is an annotated pseudogene. CDR3 length: 18 amino acids. This chain's CDR3 is CASSKDRAPTKGNSPLHF. The DNA of the CDR3 is TGTGCCAGCAGCAAAGATCGGGCCCCAACTAAGGGGAATTCACCCCTCCACTTT.

V is TRBV7-2 and J is TRBJ1-3; the D is unclear. V lost 1 base, J lost 0 bases, and 7 bases lay in between. CDR1 and CDR2 (germline): SGHTA, FQGNSA. The CDR3 is made up of 15 amino acids. Here the CDR3 DNA reads TGTGCCAGCAGCTTAGAGGCAGGCTCTGGAAACACCATATATTTT. It yields the protein CASSLEAGSGNTIYF.

This clone was seen only a few times. The chain is built from TRBV7-6 and TRBJ2-1, with 7 bases aligning to TRBD1. Germline V gene data show CDR1 as SGHVS and CDR2 as FNYEAQ. J lost 8 bases, V lost 5 bases, and 12 bases had no gene match. The CDR3 sequence is 15 residues long. Here the CDR3 reads CASSLPGDRVHEQFF. CDR3 nucleotide sequence: TGTGCCAGCAGCCTCCCGGGCGACAGGGTACATGAGCAGTTCTTC.